This TCR beta chain is drawn from a study of blood T cells in healthy people across ages. Using a J-beta primer mix together with a sample-barcoded 5' primer, a second PCR was run for 7 to 11 cycles. TCRdb called the 5' RACE reads again in MiXCR, with one record for every CDR3 protein. Of fewer than 2 million distinct CDR3 sequences listed, 30% to 40% were seen once; the top ten hold approximately 22%. Material for sequencing was blood. The TCR originated in a human donor in good health.

CDR3 bases: TGTGCCACCAGTGGTTTAAGTAGGGAGGTCAATGAGCAGTTCTTC. Its translation: CATSGLSREVNEQFF. The gene calls are TRBV24-1 and TRBJ2-1; TRBD2 might be the D (6 bases). The CDR3 totals 15 residues. V was pared by 5 bases and J by 6 bases, with 16 bases between. The germline V gene encodes CDR1 KGHDR and CDR2 SFDVKD.